These 21 T cell receptor beta chains originate from one sample sequenced in a study of tumor-infiltrating lymphocytes in primary liver carcinoma (dated by TCRdb to 2015 to 2018). For sequencing, an Illumina HiSeq 2500 was employed. A constant-region primer and ProtoScript II reverse transcriptase were used to reverse-transcribe TCRbeta-specific cDNA from roughly 480 ng total RNA. TCRbeta libraries were built with three nested multiplex PCR rounds, a slightly modified ARM-PCR procedure. Each of the first two PCR rounds ran for about 9 cycles and used multiplex TRBV1-TRBV30 forward primers together with a Cbeta reverse primer. TCRdb reran the public reads through fastp at Q25 and MiXCR, keeping productive beta chains. Here each entry gathers all rows of one CDR3 protein and keeps the most common genes and DNA. The sample table shows roughly 200,000 distinct CDR3 sequences, and roughly 80% are seen once. The ten largest clones add up to over 15% of the sample.

Without any cell sorting, total RNA and DNA were co-extracted from about 20-30 mg of bulk tissue using the AllPrep DNA/RNA mini kit. The source material was tumor tissue from primary liver carcinoma. These receptors were collected from a man aged 40-49 years with primary liver carcinoma and hepatitis B virus infection.

In the case of this clonotype: At one end, the junction sequence differs from germline, possibly due to a read error. The V and J genes are TRBV7-2 and TRBJ1-2; tentative D call: TRBD1 (6 bases). Per the germline V gene, CDR1 is SGHTA and CDR2 is FQGNSA. CDR3 length: 14 amino acids. The CDR3 is CASSRQFGGNGYTF. Here the CDR3 DNA reads TGCGCCAGCAGCCGCCAGTTTGGGGGCAATGGCTACACCTTC.

The chain joins TRBV6-2 or TRBV6-3 to TRBJ2-5; tentative D call: TRBD2 (5 bases). Per germline, CDR1 MNHEY and CDR2 SVGEGT. This CDR3 has 11 amino acids. Trimming stripped 9 bases from V and 8 bases from J, with 13 bases between. The CDR3 protein is CASRYGETQYF. CDR3 nucleotide sequence: TGTGCCAGTAGATACGGGGAAACCCAGTACTTC.

As to this clonotype: Likely a read error: the CDR3 ends without its conserved phenylalanine or tryptophan. The V gene is TRBV4-3, the J gene TRBJ2-5, with D perhaps TRBD2 (5 bases). The CDR3 sequence is 15 residues long. Germline-derived CDR1 and CDR2 are LGHNA and YSLEER. The CDR3 bases are TGCGCCAGCAGCCAAACGTTCGGGTCTTGGGAGATCCAGTACGTC. It yields the protein CASSQTFGSWEIQYV.

This clonotype has only one observation. Germline is not matched at one junction end, which may reflect a read error. The V gene is TRBV5-6, the J gene TRBJ1-3; maybe TRBD1 (6 bases). CDR1 is SGHDT, CDR2 YYEEEE, per germline. This CDR3 spans 14 amino acids. This CDR3 is CASSQDSSGNTIYF. DNA of the CDR3: TGTGCCAGCAGCCAGGACAGCTCTGGTAACACCATATATTTT.

The chain is built from TRBV5-1 and TRBJ2-3; D perhaps matches TRBD2 (5 bases). CDR3 length: 15 residues. Germline values: CDR1 SGHRS, CDR2 YFSETQ. V dropped 2 bases and J dropped 2 bases, with 12 bases sitting between them. The CDR3 is CASSLAPEDTDTQYF. For the CDR3, the DNA is TGCGCCAGCAGCTTAGCGCCGGAGGACACAGATACGCAGTATTTT. Full variable domain (rest looked up from reference TRBV5-1 and TRBJ2-3): KAGVTQTPRYLIKTRGQQVTLSCSPISGHRSVSWYQQTPGQGLQFLFEYFSETQRNKGNFPGRFSGRQFSNSRSEMNVSTLELGDSALYLCASSLAPEDTDTQYFGPGTRLTVL.

A note on this clonotype: It is likely a read error, because the conserved phenylalanine at the end of the CDR3 is missing. It is unclear where the CDR3 begins or ends on the DNA, so no DNA is shown, and the CDR3 is as TCRdb lists it. This chain joins TRBV6-5 and TRBJ1-5; TRBD1 was called by the table and not checked on the DNA. The V gene's germline CDR1 is MNHEY and CDR2 SVGAGI. The CDR3 adds up to 14 amino acids, both ends counted. This CDR3 is CASSYSGQNQPQRL.

Details on this clonotype: Since the CDR3 does not end with the conserved phenylalanine or tryptophan, this likely comes from a read error. This chain connects TRBV12-3 or TRBV12-4 to TRBJ2-3; 7 bases are a match to TRBD2. CDR3 length: 14 amino acids. The CDR3 nucleotides are TGTGCCAGCAGGTTGGGGGGGACTCCAGATAAGCAGTATCTT. It is translated as CASRLGGTPDKQYL.

With respect to this clonotype: It is likely a read error, because the conserved phenylalanine at the end of the CDR3 is missing. V usage is TRBV6-5 and J usage is TRBJ1-2; D is ambiguous. This CDR3 is 11 amino acids long. Trimming removed 7 bases from V and 11 bases from J, with 14 bases in between. Germline V CDR1 and CDR2: MNHEY, SVGAGI. The CDR3 sequence: CASTDGRGYTS. CDR3 DNA: TGTGCCAGCACCGATGGGAGAGGTTACACCTCC.

Note on this clonotype: Likely a read error: the CDR3 ends without its conserved phenylalanine or tryptophan. The limits of the CDR3 on the DNA are not certain, so only TCRdb's listed CDR3 is given. CDR3 sequence reads: CASSWTGYYEQYL. The rearrangement uses TRBV12-3 or TRBV12-4 and TRBJ2-7; the D call in the table, TRBD1, was not verified against the DNA. Ends included, the CDR3 has 13 residues.

Worth noting for this clonotype: Here the CDR3 omits its conserved ending phenylalanine or tryptophan, so a read error is the likely source. Because the CDR3's place on the DNA is in doubt, the DNA is left out and the CDR3 is given as listed by TCRdb. The V call is TRBV28, the J call TRBJ2-1; the listed D gene, TRBD1, was not tested against the DNA. The CDR3 is 13 amino acids in total, end residues counted. In germline, CDR1 is MDHEN, CDR2 SYDVKM. The CDR3 sequence: CASGQGGSNERLI.

This clonotype has just one count. Compared with germline, one end of the junction differs, possibly owing to a read error. V is TRBV12-3 or TRBV12-4 and J is TRBJ2-3; TRBD1 aligns across 7 bases. The CDR3 consists of 15 residues. The CDR3 coding sequence is TGTGCCAGCAGTTGTGACAGGGATGGATCAGATATGCAGTATTTT. Residues: CASSCDRDGSDMQYF.

As for this clonotype: The CDR3 ends on some other residue instead of the conserved phenylalanine or tryptophan, so this is likely a read error. The chain couples TRBV7-9 to TRBJ2-7; 9 bases map to TRBD2. Per germline, CDR1 SEHNR and CDR2 FQNEAQ (reference sequence). CDR3 length equals 13 residues. The CDR3 bases are TGTGTCAGCAGCTTAGCGCGGGGGGGCGAGCAGTACATC. Translating gives CVSSLARGGEQYI.

Comment on this clonotype: One junction end disagrees with the germline gene, perhaps due to a read error. The V and J genes are TRBV10-3 and TRBJ2-2; TRBD2 matches at 8 bases. CDR1 ENHRY and CDR2 SYGVKD come from the germline V gene. This CDR3 spans 18 amino acids. The CDR3 here is CAISDGASGPANTRELFF. In nucleotides, the CDR3 is TGTGCCATCAGTGACGGGGCTAGCGGGCCGGCGAACACCAGGGAGCTGTTTTTT.

For this clonotype: The junction departs from germline at one end; a sequencing error may be responsible. The V call is TRBV2, the J call TRBJ2-6; weak D call: TRBD2 (7 bases). The germline gives CDR1 SNHLY, CDR2 FYNNEI. CDR3 length: 17 amino acids. In DNA form, the CDR3 reads TGTGCCAGCAGCCCCACGAGGGGGGGCTCTGGGGCCAACTTCCTGACTTTC. Amino acid sequence: CASSPTRGGSGANFLTF.

Worth noting for this clonotype: Since no conserved phenylalanine or tryptophan closes the CDR3, a read error is the likely cause. This chain links TRBV7-8 with TRBJ2-7, with 7 bases that match TRBD1. The germline gives CDR1 SGHVS, CDR2 FQNEAQ. J lost 3 bases, V lost 4 bases, and 9 bases had no gene match. The CDR3 is made up of 15 amino acids. CDR3 nucleotides: TGTGCCAGCAGCTCTTATGAGAGGGGGCTCTACGAGCAGTACTTA. This gives the protein CASSSYERGLYEQYL.

A remark on this clonotype: Germline is not matched at one junction end, which may reflect a read error. V and J are TRBV6-1 and TRBJ2-1; a weak D match, TRBD1 (6 bases). The germline V gene encodes CDR1 MNHNS and CDR2 SASEGT. The CDR3 has 14 amino acids. CDR3 protein: CASSAGESFNEQLF. CDR3 coding DNA: TGTGCCAGCAGTGCAGGGGAATCCTTCAATGAGCAGTTATTC.

A note on this clonotype: This CDR3 fails to terminate in the conserved phenylalanine or tryptophan, so it likely reflects a read error. This chain connects TRBV29-1 to TRBJ1-2; the match to TRBD1 covers 8 bases. Trimming cost V 8 bases and J 5 bases; bases outside gene matches: 10. Germline V lookup: CDR1 SQVTM, CDR2 ANQGSEA. The CDR3 runs 13 residues. The CDR3 spells CSLADRVGYGYTL. The DNA for the CDR3 is TGCAGCCTTGCGGACAGGGTGGGATATGGCTACACCTTA.

About this clonotype itself: The CDR3 carries no conserved terminal phenylalanine or tryptophan, so it likely arises from a read error. Because the CDR3's place on the DNA is in doubt, the DNA is left out and the CDR3 is given as listed by TCRdb. CDR3 protein: CSVERDGYVQYL. The chain links TRBV29-1 to TRBJ2-7; the table gives TRBD1 as D, unverified against the DNA. CDR1 is SQVTM, CDR2 ANQGSEA, per germline. A total of 12 residues make up the CDR3, ends included.

CDR3 sequence (DNA): TGTGCCAGCAGTTCACTACCGACTAGCGTGAGGCACAGTGAGCAGTTCTTC. Translated: CASSSLPTSVRHSEQFF. The V and J genes are TRBV6-2 or TRBV6-3 and TRBJ2-1; 8 bases are shared with TRBD2. The germline CDR1 and CDR2 sequences are MNHEY and SVGEGT. V lost 4 bases, J lost 9 bases, and 17 bases stayed unmatched. The CDR3 runs 17 residues.

Worth noting for this clonotype: The junction differs from germline at one of its ends, possibly a read error. The chain carries TRBV28 and TRBJ2-1; TRBD1 agrees at 10 bases. Germline V lookup: CDR1 MDHEN, CDR2 SYDVKM. The CDR3 contains 15 residues. The CDR3 bases are TGCGCCAGCAGACACCGGGACAGGGGTAGGAATGAGCAGTTCTTC. Protein product: CASRHRDRGRNEQFF.

The table lists this clonotype with a few counts. An end of the junction does not agree with germline; a read error may underlie this. The chain joins TRBV11-2 to TRBJ2-2; unclear D gene. The CDR3 is 14 residues long. CDR1 is SGHAT and CDR2 is FQNNGV in the germline V gene. CDR3 nucleotides: TGTGTCAGCAGCACAGATTCGGACGCCGGAGAGCTGTTTTTT. Its translation: CVSSTDSDAGELFF.